This record looks at one T cell receptor (beta chain) sequence and its context. The clone's antigen remains unknown. There are no base qualities to consult, and no much larger clone falls within one base. The CDR3 sequence holds 12 residues, the cysteine and phenylalanine included. Only the CDR3 DNA stays, 36 bases, in frame from base 1. CDR1 and CDR2 (SGHNT, YYREEE) derive from the germline V gene (reference sequence). V gives up 9 bases and J gives up 6 bases, and the segment between their germline ends measures 12 bases. TCRdb shows the sequencer as Illumina HiSeq 1500. Clones were called with MiXCR by TCRdb after fastp trimmed the public reads at Q25, and only in-frame beta chains were retained. A single entry per CDR3 protein holds the most common genes and DNA from its merged rows. The table for this sample lists approximately 990,000 distinct CDR3 sequences; roughly 30% of them were counted only once. The top ten hold roughly 12% of the sample.

This record belongs to a study of T cell repertoires in cytomegalovirus infection (dated by TCRdb to the late 2010s). For the wider study: Alongside well-studied HLA-B-restricted epitopes, the peptide stimulations were aimed at recently identified HLA-C-restricted CMV epitopes, whose presentation resists viral immunomodulation. Donor HLA type was relevant to the analysis, because carriage of CMV infection together with the matching HLA type was indicated by public TCR beta signatures. Beyond this particular receptor, the publication reports: In both this cohort and an independent cohort of 352 donors, the cumulative frequency of public TCR beta family members distinguished carriers of CMV infection plus the relevant HLA type. The ex vivo response was dominated by HLA-C-restricted CMV-specific TCR beta clonotypes, which also provided the single most frequent clonotype in two of eight donors.

The meaning of the sample's treatment or condition label: in vitro stimulation with specific CMV peptide epitopes to enrich CMV-specific T cells. This TCR was recovered from a human donor in good health (CMV status not recorded). Some clones in this sample may be carry-over from other donors' samples. The chain couples TRBV5-4 to TRBJ2-2; TRBD1 is a possible D gene, resting on 5 matching bases. The sequencing here drew on cultured CD8+ T cells from PBMCs, taken from culture after CMV antigen stimulation. The bases read TGTGCCACTTTAAAAGGGGCCGGGGAGCTGTTTTTT. Translation gives CATLKGAGELFF.